This TCR beta chain comes out of a study of shared clonotypes between healthy human individuals. Healthy and HIV-negative, the adult donors had no recent acute infections or vaccinations. CD4+ cell separation produced CD45RA+ naive and CD45RA-negative memory subsets. Assay used: immunoSEQ multiplex PCR; TCRdb lists only in-frame clones, some missing. Counted here are over a million clones, 95% to 97% occurring once; the ten biggest clones make up over 1%. In germline, CDR1 is MNHNS, CDR2 SASEGT. This CDR3 is built from 11 residues. Trimming cost V 7 bases and J 9 bases, with 10 bases left between them.

This receptor was obtained from a man aged 25-40 years in good health. Sequenced sample: naive CD4+ T cells sorted from blood. The subset here: CD45RA+ positively selected. The chain recombines TRBV6-1 with TRBJ2-1; a weak D match, TRBD2 (6 bases). DNA for the CDR3: TGTGCCAGCATTACGGGAGCTGAGCAGTTCTTC. This sequence encodes CASITGAEQFF.